These 12 T cell receptor beta chains were all obtained from the same sample, sequenced in a study of T cells in Graves' hyperthyroidism and ophthalmopathy. Amplification yielded TCR beta CDR3 regions, with RNA transcripts as the source. HTBI primers were used for first-round RT-PCR of the TCR CDR3. One entry per CDR3 protein, called by TCRdb with MiXCR from the multiplex PCR reads. The sample contains about 700,000 distinct CDR3 sequences, about 14% of which appear only once. The sample was blood. The receptors stem from a woman younger than 35 with Graves' hyperthyroidism.

This clonotype showed up many times. The J gene is TRBJ2-7, the V gene TRBV2, with 9 positions matching TRBD2. This CDR3 has 18 residues. Trimming took 6 bases from V and 4 from J; bases not matched to a gene: 19. Germline CDR1 SNHLY, CDR2 FYNNEI. The DNA for the CDR3 is TGTGCCAGCAGCCGTTGGGAGCGACTAGCGGCGAACGGTTACGAGCAGTACTTC. Its translation: CASSRWERLAANGYEQYF.

This clonotype was detected only a few times. J is TRBJ2-7 and V is TRBV4-3, with D possibly being TRBD2 (6 bases). CDR3 length equals 15 residues. The V end lost 0 bases, the J end lost 3 bases, and 12 bases lay between the germline ends. Germline CDR1 LGHNA, CDR2 YSLEER. CDR3 in DNA: TGCGCCAGCAGCCAAGATCTGAAGGGAGGCTACGAGCAGTACTTC. The encoded protein is CASSQDLKGGYEQYF.

This chain links TRBV12-3 or TRBV12-4 with TRBJ2-7; D is tentatively TRBD1 or TRBD2 (5 bases each). This CDR3 is built from 14 residues. Between the trimmed V and J ends, which lost 2 bases and 3 bases, there was a span of 11 bases. The chain's CDR3 is CASSLYGTDYEQYF. The CDR3 nucleotides are TGTGCCAGCAGTTTATACGGGACCGACTACGAGCAGTACTTC.

In this sample, this clonotype turned up many times. This chain links TRBV6-1 with TRBJ2-1, with D possibly matching TRBD1 (5 bases). The CDR3 has 13 residues. Trimming cost V 8 bases and J 3 bases, with 11 bases left between them. CDR1 and CDR2 (germline): MNHNS, SASEGT. This CDR3 is CASSLQGYNEQFF. In DNA form, the CDR3 reads TGTGCCAGCTCACTTCAGGGCTACAATGAGCAGTTCTTC.

This clonotype was detected ten times or more. The chain joins TRBV11-2 to TRBJ2-1; 9 nucleotides match TRBD1. The CDR3 has 17 residues. Trimming at V came to 5 bases and at J to 6 bases, leaving 14 bases not matched to a gene. The germline gives CDR1 SGHAT, CDR2 FQNNGV. CDR3: CASSPLGQGGWGNEQFF. The CDR3 nucleotides are TGTGCCAGCAGCCCCTTGGGACAGGGCGGATGGGGCAATGAGCAGTTCTTC.

The chain combines TRBV7-9 with TRBJ2-5; D remains unclear. CDR1 and CDR2 (germline): SEHNR, FQNEAQ (reference sequence). The CDR3 sequence is 12 residues long. V dropped 4 bases and J dropped 5 bases, with 8 bases sitting between them. The CDR3 is CASSSGQETQYF. CDR3 in DNA: TGTGCCAGCAGCTCCGGGCAGGAGACCCAGTACTTC.

The chain has TRBV29-1 and TRBJ1-5; 7 bases line up with TRBD1. Germline values: CDR1 SQVTM, CDR2 ANQGSEA. This CDR3 is built from 14 residues. With V trimmed by 6 bases and J by 4 bases, 9 bases remained unmatched. The DNA for the CDR3 is TGCAGCGTGGCCCCGACAGGGCTGAATCAGCCCCAGCATTTT. Translating gives CSVAPTGLNQPQHF.

This chain uses TRBV18 with TRBJ2-1, with a tentative D call TRBD2 (6 bases). From germline, CDR1 is KGHSH and CDR2 LQKENI. Trimming stripped 3 bases from V and 7 bases from J, with 16 bases between. The CDR3 length is 15 residues. Written as DNA, the CDR3 is TGTGCCAGCTCACCCCTCGTGGAGGAGGGGAATGAGCAGTTCTTC. The encoded protein is CASSPLVEEGNEQFF.

The sample holds many counts of this clonotype. The rearrangement uses TRBV3-1 and TRBJ2-7, with unresolved D. V was shortened by 1 base and J by 5 bases, with 9 bases between the two germline ends. The CDR3 contains 13 residues. Germline-derived CDR1 and CDR2 are LGHDT and YNNKEL (reference sequence). In DNA, the CDR3 is TGTGCCAGCAGCCAAGGAACTACCCACGAGCAGTACTTC. The encoded protein is CASSQGTTHEQYF.

This clonotype has more than one count but fewer than ten. This sequence joins TRBV11-2 and TRBJ2-1, with TRBD1 identical over 10 bases. V gave up 3 bases and J gave up 8 bases; unmatched junction bases: 16. In germline, CDR1 is SGHAT, CDR2 FQNNGV. This CDR3 has 18 residues. CDR3 bases: TGTGCCAGCAGCTTTCAGCGAGGGACCGGGACAGGGGTGGATGAGCAGTTCTTC. It specifies CASSFQRGTGTGVDEQFF. Full variable domain (rest looked up from reference TRBV11-2 and TRBJ2-1): EAGVAQSPRYKIIEKRQSVAFWCNPISGHATLYWYQQILGQGPKLLIQFQNNGVVDDSQLPKDRFSAERLKGVDSTLKIQPAKLEDSAVYLCASSFQRGTGTGVDEQFFGPGTRLTVL.

A note on this clonotype: This could be a read error, since a much larger clone is one nucleotide away. The conserved closing phenylalanine or tryptophan is absent in this CDR3, likely reflecting a read error. V usage is TRBV4-1 and J usage is TRBJ2-1; TRBD2 matches 9 bases. Looked up from germline, CDR1 is MGHRA and CDR2 is YSYEKL. J gave up 0 bases and V 1 base, and 13 bases lay outside the gene matches. This CDR3 region has 20 residues. This chain's CDR3 is CASSQVPLQNSGSSYNEQFL. The CDR3 coding sequence is TGCGCCAGCAGCCAAGTCCCTTTACAGAATAGCGGGAGCTCCTACAATGAGCAGTTCCTC.

In this sample, this clonotype turned up many times. This chain connects TRBV11-2 to TRBJ1-5, with D uncertain. V lost 3 bases and J lost 0, with 3 bases in between. This CDR3 region has 13 residues. Germline lookup yields CDR1 SGHAT and CDR2 FQNNGV. The CDR3 reads CASSLNSNQPQHF. As DNA, the CDR3 is TGTGCCAGCAGCTTGAATAGCAATCAGCCCCAGCATTTT.